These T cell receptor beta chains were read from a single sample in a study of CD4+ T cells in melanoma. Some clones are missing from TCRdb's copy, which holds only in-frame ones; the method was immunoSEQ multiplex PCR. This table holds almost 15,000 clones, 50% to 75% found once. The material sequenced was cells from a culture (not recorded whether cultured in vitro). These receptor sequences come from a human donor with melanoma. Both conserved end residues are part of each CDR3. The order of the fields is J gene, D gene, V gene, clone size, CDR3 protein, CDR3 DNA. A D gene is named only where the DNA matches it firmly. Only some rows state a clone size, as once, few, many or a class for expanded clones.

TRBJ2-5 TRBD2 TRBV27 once CASSLRQRGGQETQYF TGTGCCAGCAGTTTACGCCAGCGGGGGGGGCAAGAGACCCAGTACTTC
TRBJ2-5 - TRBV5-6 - CASTPTDLRGTQYF TGTGCCAGCACCCCTACAGACCTACGGGGGACCCAGTACTTC
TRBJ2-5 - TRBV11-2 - CASSLETGQETQYF TGTGCCAGCAGCTTAGAGACAGGCCAAGAGACCCAGTACTTC
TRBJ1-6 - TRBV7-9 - CASSFPGREPPLHF TGTGCCAGCAGCTTCCCGGGGCGGGAACCACCCCTCCACTTT
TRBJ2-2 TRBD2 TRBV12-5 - CASGLVLIEGLAGVNTGELFF TGTGCTAGTGGTTTGGTACTAATAGAGGGACTAGCGGGGGTTAACACCGGGGAGCTGTTTTTT
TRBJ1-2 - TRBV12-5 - CASGFNGGAGGYTF TGTGCTAGTGGTTTTAATGGGGGCGCGGGGGGCTACACCTTC
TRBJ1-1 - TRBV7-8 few CASSHSNTEAFF TGTGCCAGCAGCCACTCTAACACTGAAGCTTTCTTT
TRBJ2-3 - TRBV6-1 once CASSEGGSLGTDTQYF TGTGCCAGCAGTGAAGGCGGGTCGCTGGGCACAGATACGCAGTATTTT
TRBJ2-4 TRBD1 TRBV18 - CASSPLSGQGTQRAKNIQYF TGTGCCAGCTCACCACTCTCGGGACAGGGGACGCAGAGGGCCAAAAACATTCAGTACTTC
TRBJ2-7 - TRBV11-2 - CASSLVELGARGYEQYF TGTGCCAGCAGCTTAGTCGAGTTGGGGGCGCGGGGTTACGAGCAGTACTTC
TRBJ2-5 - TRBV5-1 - CASSIQGGEQETQYF TGCGCCAGCAGCATCCAGGGAGGAGAGCAGGAGACCCAGTACTTC
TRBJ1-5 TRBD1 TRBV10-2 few CATLNDRVNQPQHF TGCGCCACCCTGAATGACAGGGTCAATCAGCCCCAGCATTTT
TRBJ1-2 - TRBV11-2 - CASSLATVLGYTF TGTGCCAGCAGCTTAGCTACGGTCCTGGGCTACACCTTC
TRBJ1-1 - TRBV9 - CASSGVDTPNTEAFF TGTGCCAGCAGCGGAGTGGACACACCGAACACTGAAGCTTTCTTT
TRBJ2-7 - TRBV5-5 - CASSPSYEQYF TGTGCCAGCAGCCCTTCCTACGAGCAGTACTTC
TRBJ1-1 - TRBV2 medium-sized CASSLGPTEAFF TGTGCCAGCAGTCTAGGACCCACTGAAGCTTTCTTT
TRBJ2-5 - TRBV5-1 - CASSDFGETQYF TGCGCCAGCAGCGATTTTGGTGAGACCCAGTACTTC
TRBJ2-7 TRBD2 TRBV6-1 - CASSVGGSSYEQYF TGTGCCAGCAGTGTGGGGGGGAGCTCCTACGAGCAGTACTTC
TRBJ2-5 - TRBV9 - CASSQGQKETQYF TGTGCCAGCAGCCAAGGACAGAAAGAGACCCAGTACTTC
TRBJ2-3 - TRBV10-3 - CAISLGTDTQYF TGTGCCATCAGTCTTGGCACAGATACGCAGTATTTT
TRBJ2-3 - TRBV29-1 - CSVDGGSDTQYF TGCAGCGTTGACGGGGGATCAGATACGCAGTATTTT
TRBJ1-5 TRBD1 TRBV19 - CASGGQYNQPQHF TGTGCCAGTGGGGGACAGTACAATCAGCCCCAGCATTTT
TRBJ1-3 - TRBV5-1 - CASSPELQGYGNTIYF TGCGCCAGCAGCCCGGAATTACAGGGATATGGAAACACCATATATTTT
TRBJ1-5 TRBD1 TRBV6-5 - CASSLTGGSNQPQHF TGTGCCAGCAGCCTAACAGGGGGCAGCAATCAGCCCCAGCATTTT
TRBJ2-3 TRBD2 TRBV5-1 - CASSQTSGGGTDTQYF TGCGCCAGCAGCCAAACTAGCGGGGGGGGCACAGATACGCAGTATTTT
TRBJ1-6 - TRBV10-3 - CAISRGQDLNSPLHF TGTGCCATCAGTCGGGGACAAGATCTAAATTCACCCCTCCACTTT
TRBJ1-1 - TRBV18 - CASSPVAATEAFF TGTGCCAGCTCACCGGTCGCAGCTACTGAAGCTTTCTTT
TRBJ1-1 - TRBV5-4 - CASSEEYTEAFF TGTGCCAGCAGTGAGGAATACACTGAAGCTTTCTTT
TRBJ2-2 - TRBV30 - CAWNRGGATGELFF TGTGCCTGGAATAGGGGGGGGGCAACCGGGGAGCTGTTTTTT
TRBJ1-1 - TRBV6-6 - CASRKSTDTEAFF TGTGCCAGCAGAAAATCGACGGACACTGAAGCTTTCTTT
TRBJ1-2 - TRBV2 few CASSEDQYGYTF TGTGCCAGCAGTGAAGACCAGTATGGCTACACCTTC
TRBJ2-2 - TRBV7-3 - CASSLVAVGRGTGELFF TGTGCCAGCAGCTTAGTTGCCGTGGGCAGGGGCACCGGGGAGCTGTTTTTT
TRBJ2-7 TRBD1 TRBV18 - CASSHGTGRRGYEQYF TGTGCCAGCTCCCATGGGACAGGCCGACGGGGCTACGAGCAGTACTTC
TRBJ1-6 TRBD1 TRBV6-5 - CASSLRDRWSLHF TGTGCCAGCAGTCTCCGGGACAGGTGGTCCCTCCACTTT
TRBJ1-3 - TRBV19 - CASNRGDTRNTIYF TGTGCCAGTAATAGAGGGGACACACGAAACACCATATATTTT
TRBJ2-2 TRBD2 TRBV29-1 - CSASRPTSGANTGELFF TGCAGCGCAAGCCGGCCGACTAGCGGGGCCAACACCGGGGAGCTGTTTTTT
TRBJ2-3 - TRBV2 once CARTRQSSTDTQYF TGTGCCAGGACCAGACAATCGTCCACAGATACGCAGTATTTT
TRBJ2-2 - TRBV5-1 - CASSLAGAGATGELFF TGCGCCAGCAGCTTGGCGGGGGCGGGGGCGACCGGGGAGCTGTTTTTT
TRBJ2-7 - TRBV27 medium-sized CAIPPYEQYF TGTGCCATCCCCCCGTACGAGCAGTACTTC
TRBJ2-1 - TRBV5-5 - CASSLVPTSYNEQFF TGTGCCAGCAGCTTAGTCCCGACGTCCTACAATGAGCAGTTCTTC
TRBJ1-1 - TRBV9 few CASSWGQNTEAFF TGTGCCAGCAGCTGGGGACAGAACACTGAAGCTTTCTTT
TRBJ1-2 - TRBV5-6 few CASSLRGPYGYTF TGTGCCAGCAGCTTGCGAGGGCCCTATGGCTACACCTTC
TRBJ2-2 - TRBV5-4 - CASSLFLLGTGELFF TGTGCCAGCAGCTTGTTCCTCCTAGGCACCGGGGAGCTGTTTTTT
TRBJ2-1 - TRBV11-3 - CASSLNLYNEQFF TGTGCCAGCAGCTTAAACCTCTACAATGAGCAGTTCTTC
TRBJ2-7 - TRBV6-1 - CASSELLPSYEQYF TGTGCCAGCAGTGAACTTCTACCGTCCTACGAGCAGTACTTC
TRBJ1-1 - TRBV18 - CATGRPGAHNTEAFF TGTGCCACCGGGAGGCCGGGGGCCCACAACACTGAAGCTTTCTTT
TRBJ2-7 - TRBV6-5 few CASSTSLGQYEQYF TGTGCCAGCAGTACCTCGTTGGGGCAGTACGAGCAGTACTTC
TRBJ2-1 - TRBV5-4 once CASSKGGEGGEQFF TGTGCCAGCAGTAAGGGGGGGGAGGGCGGTGAGCAGTTCTTC
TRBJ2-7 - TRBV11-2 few CASSLVVVGYEQYF TGTGCCAGCAGCTTAGTCGTAGTAGGCTACGAGCAGTACTTC
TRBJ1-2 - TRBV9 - CASSPGGGGIGLIANYGYTF TGTGCCAGCAGCCCCGGAGGGGGGGGCATAGGCTTAATAGCTAACTATGGCTACACCTTC
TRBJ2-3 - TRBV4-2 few CASSREHSADTQYF TGTGCCAGCAGCCGAGAGCATAGCGCAGATACGCAGTATTTT
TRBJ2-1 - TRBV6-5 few CASSYGGGQFF TGTGCCAGCAGTTACGGGGGAGGGCAGTTCTTC
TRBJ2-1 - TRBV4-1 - CASSQEERWGHLIYNEQFF TGCGCCAGCAGCCAAGAGGAGAGATGGGGGCACCTAATCTACAATGAGCAGTTCTTC
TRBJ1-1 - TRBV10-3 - CAISDGVNTEAFF TGTGCCATCAGTGATGGAGTGAACACTGAAGCTTTCTTT